The 8 T cell receptor beta chains below all came from one sample that was sequenced in a study of CD8 T cells in ankylosing spondylitis. TCRdb used MiXCR to reprocess the 5' RACE reads, holding one entry per CDR3 protein. The sample has some 220,000 distinct CDR3 sequences, around 8% seen once; the top ten hold approximately 5%. Sequenced sample: blood, either unsorted or a sorted T cell fraction (not recorded which). These receptors were obtained from a female donor with ankylosing spondylitis or in good health (not recorded which).

This clonotype was detected ten times or more. The chain recombines TRBV6-1 with TRBJ2-7; D tentatively reads TRBD1 or TRBD2 (5 bases each). CDR3 size: 14 residues. Germline V gene data show CDR1 as MNHNS and CDR2 as SASEGT. Trimming took 4 bases from V and 3 from J, leaving 13 bases between them. The CDR3 region has the DNA TGTGCCAGCAGTGTACGAGAGGGGAGCTACGAGCAGTACTTC. Encoded protein: CASSVREGSYEQYF.

This clonotype was counted at least ten times. J is TRBJ2-7 and V is TRBV9; D is ambiguous. The V and J ends lost 4 bases and 7 bases respectively, with 18 bases between them. Germline V gene lookup returns CDR1 SGDLS and CDR2 YYNGEE. CDR3 length: 14 amino acids. CDR3: CASSPGGKAGEQYF. The CDR3 coding sequence is TGTGCCAGCAGCCCCGGTGGGAAGGCTGGAGAGCAGTACTTC.

This clonotype was detected a few times. The rearrangement links TRBV29-1 to TRBJ2-3, with 10 bases fitting TRBD2. Trimming took 6 bases from V and 3 from J; bases not matched to a gene: 9. Germline V gene data show CDR1 as SQVTM and CDR2 as ANQGSEA. This CDR3 region has 15 residues. The CDR3 DNA is TGCAGCGTACAGTCTAGCGGGAGTAGAACAGATACGCAGTATTTT. It codes for CSVQSSGSRTDTQYF.

This clonotype was observed many times. J is TRBJ2-7 and V is TRBV10-3; D uncertain. V lost 8 bases to trimming and J lost 4 bases, with 24 bases between them. Germline values: CDR1 ENHRY, CDR2 SYGVKD. The CDR3 spans 16 residues. CDR3 region: CAIGFRSDEAVYEQYF. The CDR3, as DNA: TGTGCCATCGGGTTCAGGAGTGACGAGGCCGTGTACGAGCAGTACTTC.

The chain uses TRBV20-1 and TRBJ1-1, with 7 bases matching TRBD1. V shed 5 bases, J shed 0 bases, and the junction held 12 bases outside the gene matches. The CDR3 is 16 amino acids. Germline CDR1 is DFQATT and CDR2 is SNEGSKA (reference sequence). CDR3 loop: CSAWPGQLAMNTEAFF. In DNA form, the CDR3 reads TGCAGTGCTTGGCCGGGACAGCTGGCCATGAACACTGAAGCTTTCTTT.

Ten or more counts support this clonotype. V and J are TRBV27 and TRBJ1-3, with unresolved D. The V end lost 5 bases, the J end lost 0 bases, and 8 bases lay between the germline ends. Germline V gene lookup returns CDR1 MNHEY and CDR2 SMNVEV (reference sequence). The length of the CDR3 is 14 residues. The CDR3 here is CASSDDLSGNTIYF. For the CDR3, the DNA is TGTGCCAGCAGTGACGACCTCTCTGGAAACACCATATATTTT.

This clonotype turned up a few times. The gene calls are TRBV6-2 or TRBV6-3 and TRBJ2-1; the D is unclear. From germline, CDR1 is MNHEY and CDR2 SVGEGT. This CDR3 comprises 12 residues. The V end was cut by 5 bases, the J end by 9 bases, with 11 bases between. CDR3 DNA sequence: TGTGCCAGCAGTGGCACCCTTGGTGAGCAGTTCTTC. Translating it yields CASSGTLGEQFF.

This clonotype was seen many times. This chain joins TRBV12-3 or TRBV12-4 and TRBJ2-2; D not resolved. CDR3 length equals 16 residues. Trimming removed 2 bases from V and 0 bases from J, with 10 bases in between. CDR3 residues: CASSLKASANTGELFF. In nucleotides, the CDR3 is TGTGCCAGCAGTTTAAAAGCTTCGGCGAACACCGGGGAGCTGTTTTTT.